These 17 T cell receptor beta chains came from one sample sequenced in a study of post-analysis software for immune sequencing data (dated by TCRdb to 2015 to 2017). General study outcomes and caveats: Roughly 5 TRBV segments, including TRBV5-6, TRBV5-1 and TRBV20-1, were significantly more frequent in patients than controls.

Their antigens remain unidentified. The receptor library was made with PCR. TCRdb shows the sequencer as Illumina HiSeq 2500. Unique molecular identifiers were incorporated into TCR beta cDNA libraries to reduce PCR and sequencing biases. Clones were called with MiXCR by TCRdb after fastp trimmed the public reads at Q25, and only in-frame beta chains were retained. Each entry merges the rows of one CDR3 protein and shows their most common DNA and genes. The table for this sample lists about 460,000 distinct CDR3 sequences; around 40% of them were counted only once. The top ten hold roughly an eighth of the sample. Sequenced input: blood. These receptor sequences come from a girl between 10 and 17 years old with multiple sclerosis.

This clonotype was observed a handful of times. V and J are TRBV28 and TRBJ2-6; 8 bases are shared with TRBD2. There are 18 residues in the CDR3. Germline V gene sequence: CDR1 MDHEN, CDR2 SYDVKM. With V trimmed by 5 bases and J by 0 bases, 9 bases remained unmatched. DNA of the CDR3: TGTGCCAGCAGTACCTTACTAGCGGCTCGCTCTGGGGCCAACGTCCTGACTTTC. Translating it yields CASSTLLAARSGANVLTF.

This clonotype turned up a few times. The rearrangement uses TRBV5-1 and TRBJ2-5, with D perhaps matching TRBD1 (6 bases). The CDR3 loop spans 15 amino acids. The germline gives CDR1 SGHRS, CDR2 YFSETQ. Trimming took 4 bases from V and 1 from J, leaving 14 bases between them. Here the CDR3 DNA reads TGCGCCAGCAGCGGGCCGGGACACCTCCAAGAGACCCAGTACTTC. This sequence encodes CASSGPGHLQETQYF. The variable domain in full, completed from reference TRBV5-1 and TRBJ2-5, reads KAGVTQTPRYLIKTRGQQVTLSCSPISGHRSVSWYQQTPGQGLQFLFEYFSETQRNKGNFPGRFSGRQFSNSRSEMNVSTLELGDSALYLCASSGPGHLQETQYFGPGTRLLVL.

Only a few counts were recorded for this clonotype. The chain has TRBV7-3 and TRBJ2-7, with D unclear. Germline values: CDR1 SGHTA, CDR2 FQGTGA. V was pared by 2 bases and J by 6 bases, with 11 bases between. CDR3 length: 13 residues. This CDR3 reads CASSLFPSLEQYF. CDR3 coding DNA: TGTGCCAGCAGCTTATTTCCGTCACTCGAGCAGTACTTC.

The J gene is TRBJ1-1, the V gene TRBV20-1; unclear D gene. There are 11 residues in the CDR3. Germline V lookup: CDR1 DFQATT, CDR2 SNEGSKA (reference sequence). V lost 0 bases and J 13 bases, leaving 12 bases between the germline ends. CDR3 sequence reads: CSARESVVGFF. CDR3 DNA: TGCAGTGCTAGAGAGAGTGTCGTAGGTTTCTTT.

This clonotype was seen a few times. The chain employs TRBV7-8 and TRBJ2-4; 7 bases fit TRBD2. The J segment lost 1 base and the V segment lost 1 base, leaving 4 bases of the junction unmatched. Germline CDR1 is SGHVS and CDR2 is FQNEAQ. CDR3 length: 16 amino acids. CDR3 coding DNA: TGTGCCAGCAGCTTAGTTCCGCGGGGGGCCAAAAACATTCAGTACTTC. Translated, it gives CASSLVPRGAKNIQYF. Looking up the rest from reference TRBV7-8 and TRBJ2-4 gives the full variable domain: GAGVSQSPRYKVAKRGQDVALRCDPISGHVSLFWYQQALGQGPEFLTYFQNEAQLDKSGLPSDRFFAERPEGSVSTLKIQRTQQEDSAVYLCASSLVPRGAKNIQYFGAGTRLSVL.

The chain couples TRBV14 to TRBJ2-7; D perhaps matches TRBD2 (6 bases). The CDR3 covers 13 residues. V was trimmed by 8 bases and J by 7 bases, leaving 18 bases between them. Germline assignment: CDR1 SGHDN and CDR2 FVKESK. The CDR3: CASGRGTLGEQYF. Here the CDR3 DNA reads TGTGCCAGCGGTCGCGGGACCCTTGGAGAGCAGTACTTC.

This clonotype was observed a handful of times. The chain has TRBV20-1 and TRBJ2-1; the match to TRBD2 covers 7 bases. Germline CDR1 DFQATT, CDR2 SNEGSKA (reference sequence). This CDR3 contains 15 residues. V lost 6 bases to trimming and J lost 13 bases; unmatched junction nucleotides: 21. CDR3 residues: CSAAKGRVAASEQFF. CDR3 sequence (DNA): TGCAGTGCCGCAAAGGGGAGGGTTGCAGCCTCAGAACAGTTCTTC.

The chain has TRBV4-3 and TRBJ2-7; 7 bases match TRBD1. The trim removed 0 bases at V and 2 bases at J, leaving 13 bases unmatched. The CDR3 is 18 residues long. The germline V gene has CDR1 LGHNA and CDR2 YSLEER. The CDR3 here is CASSQDRNTGTAAYEQYF. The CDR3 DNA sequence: TGCGCCAGCAGCCAAGATAGGAATACCGGGACAGCCGCCTACGAGCAGTACTTC.

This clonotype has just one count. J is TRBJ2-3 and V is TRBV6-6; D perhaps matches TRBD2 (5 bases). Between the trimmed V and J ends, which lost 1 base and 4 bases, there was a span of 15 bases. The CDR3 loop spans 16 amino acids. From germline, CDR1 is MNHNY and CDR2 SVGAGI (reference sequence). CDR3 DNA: TGTGCCAGCAGTTACTGGGTGGGAGAATCCCCAGATACGCAGTATTTT. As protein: CASSYWVGESPDTQYF.

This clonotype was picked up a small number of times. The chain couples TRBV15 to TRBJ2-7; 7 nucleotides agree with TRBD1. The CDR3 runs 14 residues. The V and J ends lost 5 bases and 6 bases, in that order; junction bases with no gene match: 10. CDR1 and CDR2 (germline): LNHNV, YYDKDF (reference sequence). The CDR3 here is CATSGTRQGGEQYF. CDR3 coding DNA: TGTGCCACCAGCGGGACAAGACAGGGCGGCGAGCAGTACTTC. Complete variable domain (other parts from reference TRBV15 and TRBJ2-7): DAMVIQNPRYQVTQFGKPVTLSCSQTLNHNVMYWYQQKSSQAPKLLFHYYDKDFNNEADTPDNFQSRRPNTSFCFLDIRSPGLGDTAMYLCATSGTRQGGEQYFGPGTRLTVT.

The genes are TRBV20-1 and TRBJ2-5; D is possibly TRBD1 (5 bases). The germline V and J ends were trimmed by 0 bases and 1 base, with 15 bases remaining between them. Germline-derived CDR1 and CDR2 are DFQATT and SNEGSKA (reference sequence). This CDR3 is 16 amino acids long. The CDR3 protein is CSARDTLGPAQETQYF. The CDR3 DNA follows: TGCAGTGCTAGAGATACGCTGGGGCCAGCCCAAGAGACCCAGTACTTC.

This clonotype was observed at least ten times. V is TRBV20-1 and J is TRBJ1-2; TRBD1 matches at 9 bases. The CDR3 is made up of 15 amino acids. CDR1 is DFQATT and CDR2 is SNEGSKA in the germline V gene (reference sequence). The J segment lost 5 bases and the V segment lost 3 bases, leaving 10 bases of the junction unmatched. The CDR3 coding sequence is TGCAGTGCTAGCGCTGACAGGGGGACGTCATATGGCTACACCTTC. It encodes CSASADRGTSYGYTF.

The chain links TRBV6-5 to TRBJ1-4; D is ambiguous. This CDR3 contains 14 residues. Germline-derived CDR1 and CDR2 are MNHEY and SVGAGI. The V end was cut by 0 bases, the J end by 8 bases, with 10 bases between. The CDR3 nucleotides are TGTGCCAGCAGTTACTCGGGCTCCCCAGAAAAACTGTTTTTT. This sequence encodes CASSYSGSPEKLFF.

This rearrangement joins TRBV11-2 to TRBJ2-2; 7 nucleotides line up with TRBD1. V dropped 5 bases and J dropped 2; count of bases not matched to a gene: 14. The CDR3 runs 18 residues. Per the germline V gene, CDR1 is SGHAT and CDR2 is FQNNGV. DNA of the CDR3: TGTGCCAGCAGCATAGCCCCCCCGGGACAGATCAACACCGGGGAGCTGTTTTTT. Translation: CASSIAPPGQINTGELFF.

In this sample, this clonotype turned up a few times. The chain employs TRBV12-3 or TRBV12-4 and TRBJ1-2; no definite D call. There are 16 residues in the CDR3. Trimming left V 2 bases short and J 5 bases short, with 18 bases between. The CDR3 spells CASSLYGDGSGYGYTF. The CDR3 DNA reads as TGTGCCAGCAGTTTATACGGAGACGGCTCTGGTTATGGCTACACCTTC.

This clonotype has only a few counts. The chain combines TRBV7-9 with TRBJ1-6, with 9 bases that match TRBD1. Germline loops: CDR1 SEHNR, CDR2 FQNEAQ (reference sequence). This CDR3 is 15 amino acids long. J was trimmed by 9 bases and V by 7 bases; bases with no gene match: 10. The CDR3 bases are TGTGCCAGCACCCTGACAGGGGGTATCGGTTCACCCCTCCACTTT. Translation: CASTLTGGIGSPLHF.

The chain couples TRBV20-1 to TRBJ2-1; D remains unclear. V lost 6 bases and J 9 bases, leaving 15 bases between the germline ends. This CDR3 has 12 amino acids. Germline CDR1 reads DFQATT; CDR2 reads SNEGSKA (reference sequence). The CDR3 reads CSALGSDREQFF. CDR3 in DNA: TGCAGTGCCCTGGGGTCGGACCGTGAGCAGTTCTTC.